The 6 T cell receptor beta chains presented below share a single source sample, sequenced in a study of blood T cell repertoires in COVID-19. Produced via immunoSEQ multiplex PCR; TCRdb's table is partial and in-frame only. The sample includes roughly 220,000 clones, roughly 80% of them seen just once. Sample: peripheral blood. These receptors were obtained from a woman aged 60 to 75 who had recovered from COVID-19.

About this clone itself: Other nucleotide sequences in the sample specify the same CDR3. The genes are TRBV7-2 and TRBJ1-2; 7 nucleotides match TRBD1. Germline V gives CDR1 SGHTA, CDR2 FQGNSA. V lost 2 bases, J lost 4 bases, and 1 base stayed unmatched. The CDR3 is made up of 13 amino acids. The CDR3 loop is CASSLSGGYGYTF. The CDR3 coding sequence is TGTGCCAGCAGCTTATCAGGGGGCTATGGCTACACCTTC.

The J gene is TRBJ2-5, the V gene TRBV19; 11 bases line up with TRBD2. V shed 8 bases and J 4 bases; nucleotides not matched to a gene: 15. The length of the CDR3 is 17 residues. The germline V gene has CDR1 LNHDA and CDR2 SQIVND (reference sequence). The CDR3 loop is CASSPLGRLAGGETQYF. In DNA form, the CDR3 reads TGTGCCAGTTCCCCCCTCGGCCGGCTAGCGGGAGGAGAGACCCAGTACTTC.

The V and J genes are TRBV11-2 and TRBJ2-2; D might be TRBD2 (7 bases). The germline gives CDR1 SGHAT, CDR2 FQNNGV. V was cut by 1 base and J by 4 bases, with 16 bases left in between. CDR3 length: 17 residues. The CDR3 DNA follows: TGTGCCAGCAGCTTAGCCAAGGGGGGGCCTGTCACCGGGGAGCTGTTTTTT. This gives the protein CASSLAKGGPVTGELFF.

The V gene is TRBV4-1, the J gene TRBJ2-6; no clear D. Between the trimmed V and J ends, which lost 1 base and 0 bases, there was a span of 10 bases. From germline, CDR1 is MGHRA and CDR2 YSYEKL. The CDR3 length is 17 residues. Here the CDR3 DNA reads TGCGCCAGCAGCCAAGGTTTGGCGGACTCTGGGGCCAACGTCCTGACTTTC. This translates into CASSQGLADSGANVLTF.

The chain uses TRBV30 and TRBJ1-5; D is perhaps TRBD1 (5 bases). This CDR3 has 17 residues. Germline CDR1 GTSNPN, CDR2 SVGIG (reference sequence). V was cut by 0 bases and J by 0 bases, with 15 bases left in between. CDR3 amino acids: CAWSVPQGILSNQPQHF. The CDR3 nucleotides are TGTGCCTGGAGTGTACCCCAGGGCATTCTTAGCAATCAGCCCCAGCATTTT.

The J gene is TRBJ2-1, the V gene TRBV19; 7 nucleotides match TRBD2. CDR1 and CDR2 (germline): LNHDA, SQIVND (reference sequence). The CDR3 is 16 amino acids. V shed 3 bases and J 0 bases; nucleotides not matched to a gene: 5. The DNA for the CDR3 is TGTGCCAGTAGTATTGGGGAGGGGAGCTCCTACAATGAGCAGTTCTTC. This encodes CASSIGEGSSYNEQFF. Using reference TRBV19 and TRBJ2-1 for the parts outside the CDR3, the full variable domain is DGGITQSPKYLFRKEGQNVTLSCEQNLNHDAMYWYRQDPGQGLRLIYYSQIVNDFQKGDIAEGYSVSREKKESFPLTVTSAQKNPTAFYLCASSIGEGSSYNEQFFGPGTRLTVL.